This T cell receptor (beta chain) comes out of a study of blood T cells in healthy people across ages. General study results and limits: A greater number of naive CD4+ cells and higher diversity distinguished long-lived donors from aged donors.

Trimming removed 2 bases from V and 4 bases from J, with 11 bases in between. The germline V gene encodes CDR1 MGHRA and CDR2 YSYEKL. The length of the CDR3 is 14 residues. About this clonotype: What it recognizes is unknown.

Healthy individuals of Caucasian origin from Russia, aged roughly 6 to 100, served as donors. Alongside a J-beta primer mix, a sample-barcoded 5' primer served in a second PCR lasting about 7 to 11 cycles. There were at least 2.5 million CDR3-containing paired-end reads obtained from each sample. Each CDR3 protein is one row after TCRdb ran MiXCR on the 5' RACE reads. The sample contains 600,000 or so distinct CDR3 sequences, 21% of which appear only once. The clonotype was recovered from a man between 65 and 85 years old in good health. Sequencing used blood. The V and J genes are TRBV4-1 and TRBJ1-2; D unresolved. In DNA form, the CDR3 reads TGCGCCAGCAGCCAAAGGACCGGCAGCTATGGCTACACCTTC. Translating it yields CASSQRTGSYGYTF.